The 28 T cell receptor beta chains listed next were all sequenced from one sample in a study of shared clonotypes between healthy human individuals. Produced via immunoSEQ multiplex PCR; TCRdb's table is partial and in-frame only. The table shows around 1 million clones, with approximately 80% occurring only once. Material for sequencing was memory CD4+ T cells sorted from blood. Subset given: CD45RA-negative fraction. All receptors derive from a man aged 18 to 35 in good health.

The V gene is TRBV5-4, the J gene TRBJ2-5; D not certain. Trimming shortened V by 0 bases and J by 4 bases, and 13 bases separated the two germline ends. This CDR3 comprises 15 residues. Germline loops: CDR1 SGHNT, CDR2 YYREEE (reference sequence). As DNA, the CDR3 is TGTGCCAGCAGCTTGGCCGGCCCCCGAGGAGAGACCCAGTACTTC. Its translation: CASSLAGPRGETQYF.

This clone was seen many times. The CDR3 loop reads CASSMTSEAFF. CDR3 DNA sequence: TGTGCCAGTAGTATGACGTCTGAAGCTTTCTTT. This sequence joins TRBV19 and TRBJ1-1; no firm D call. The germline V gene encodes CDR1 LNHDA and CDR2 SQIVND (reference sequence). Trimming took 3 bases from V and 6 from J, leaving 5 bases between them. CDR3 length: 11 residues.

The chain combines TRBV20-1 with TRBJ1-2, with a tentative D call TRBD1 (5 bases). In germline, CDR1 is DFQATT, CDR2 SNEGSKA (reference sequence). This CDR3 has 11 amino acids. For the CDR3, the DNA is TGCACCGGGCCGGGGGGGTATGGCTACACCTTC. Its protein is CTGPGGYGYTF.

CDR3 in amino acids: CASSPTGTSGEQYF. The CDR3 DNA reads as TGCGCCAGCAGCCCCACCGGGACTAGCGGCGAGCAGTACTTC. The chain joins TRBV5-1 to TRBJ2-7; 11 positions match TRBD2. V dropped 4 bases and J dropped 6; count of bases not matched to a gene: 6. The CDR3 runs to 14 residues. Germline CDR1 reads SGHRS; CDR2 reads YFSETQ.

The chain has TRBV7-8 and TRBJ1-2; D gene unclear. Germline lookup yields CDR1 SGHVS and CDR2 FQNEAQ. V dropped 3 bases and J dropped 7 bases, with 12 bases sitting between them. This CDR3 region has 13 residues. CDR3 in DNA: TGTGCCAGCAGCTTCACGGTATCTGGTGGCTACACCTTC. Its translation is CASSFTVSGGYTF.

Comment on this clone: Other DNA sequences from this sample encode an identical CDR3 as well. In nucleotides, the CDR3 is TGTGCCAGCAGCTTAAACTCAGGGAACACCGGGGAGCTGTTTTTT. Translated: CASSLNSGNTGELFF. The V gene is TRBV7-3, the J gene TRBJ2-2; D gene ambiguous. The CDR3 sequence is 15 residues long. Trimming removed 1 base from V and 1 base from J, with 7 bases in between. Germline CDR1 SGHTA, CDR2 FQGTGA.

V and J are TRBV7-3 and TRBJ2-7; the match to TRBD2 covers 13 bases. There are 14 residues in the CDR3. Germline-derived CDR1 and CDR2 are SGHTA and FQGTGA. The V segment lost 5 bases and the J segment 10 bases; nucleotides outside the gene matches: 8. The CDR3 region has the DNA TGTGCCAGCAGCCTACGGACTAGCGGGGGCCGCCAGTACTTC. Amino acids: CASSLRTSGGRQYF.

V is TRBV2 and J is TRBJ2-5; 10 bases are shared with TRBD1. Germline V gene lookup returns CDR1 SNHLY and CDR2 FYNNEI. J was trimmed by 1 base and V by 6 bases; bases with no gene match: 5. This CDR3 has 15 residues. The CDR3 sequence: CASRPGQGTQETQYF. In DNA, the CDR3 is TGTGCCAGCAGGCCGGGACAGGGGACCCAAGAGACCCAGTACTTC.

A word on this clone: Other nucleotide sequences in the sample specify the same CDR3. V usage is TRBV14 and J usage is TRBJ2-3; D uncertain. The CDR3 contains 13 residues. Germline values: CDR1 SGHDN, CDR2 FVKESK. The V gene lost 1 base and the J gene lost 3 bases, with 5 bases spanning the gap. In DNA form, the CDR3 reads TGTGCCAGCAGCCAAGGGGTGACAGATACGCAGTATTTT. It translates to CASSQGVTDTQYF.

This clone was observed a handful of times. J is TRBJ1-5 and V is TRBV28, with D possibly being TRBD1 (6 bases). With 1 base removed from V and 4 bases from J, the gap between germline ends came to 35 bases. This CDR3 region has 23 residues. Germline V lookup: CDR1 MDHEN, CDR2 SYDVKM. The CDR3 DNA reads TGTGCCAGCAGTTTATCAACAGGGAACATAACAAGCTGGATAATGTGGTTTAATCAGCCCCAGCATTTT. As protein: CASSLSTGNITSWIMWFNQPQHF.

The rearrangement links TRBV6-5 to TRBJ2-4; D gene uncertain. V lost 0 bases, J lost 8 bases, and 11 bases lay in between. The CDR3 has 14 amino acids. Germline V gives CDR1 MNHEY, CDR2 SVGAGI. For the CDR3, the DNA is TGTGCCAGCAGTTACTCGTCACACCCGGACATTCAGTACTTC. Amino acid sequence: CASSYSSHPDIQYF.

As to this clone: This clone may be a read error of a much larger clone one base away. The CDR3 DNA sequence: TGTGCCAGCAGCCCAGGGACAGGGAAGACCGGGGAGCTGTTTTTT. Translating it yields CASSPGTGKTGELFF. The V and J genes are TRBV11-2 and TRBJ2-2; the match to TRBD1 covers 9 bases. V lost 5 bases, J lost 5 bases, and 6 bases stayed unmatched. The CDR3 contains 15 residues. Per the germline V gene, CDR1 is SGHAT and CDR2 is FQNNGV.

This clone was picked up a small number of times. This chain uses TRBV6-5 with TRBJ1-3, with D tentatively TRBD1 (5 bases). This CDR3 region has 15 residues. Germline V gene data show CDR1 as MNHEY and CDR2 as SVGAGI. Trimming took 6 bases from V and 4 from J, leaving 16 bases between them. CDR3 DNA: TGTGCCAGCAGCCAAACCCAGACAGCGGGAAACACCATATATTTT. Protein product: CASSQTQTAGNTIYF.

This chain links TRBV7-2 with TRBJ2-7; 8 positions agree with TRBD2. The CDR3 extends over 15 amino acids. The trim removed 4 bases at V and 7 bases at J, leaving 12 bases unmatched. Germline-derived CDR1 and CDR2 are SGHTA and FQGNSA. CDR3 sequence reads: CASSSPGGAKLEQYF. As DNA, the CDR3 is TGTGCCAGCAGCTCGCCCGGGGGGGCAAAGTTGGAGCAGTACTTC.

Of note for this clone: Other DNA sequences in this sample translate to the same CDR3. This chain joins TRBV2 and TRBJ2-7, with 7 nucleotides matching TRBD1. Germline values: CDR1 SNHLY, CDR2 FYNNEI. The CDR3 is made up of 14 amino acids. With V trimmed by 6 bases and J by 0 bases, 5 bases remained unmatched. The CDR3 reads CASRAGTASYEQYF. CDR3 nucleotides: TGTGCCAGCAGGGCCGGGACAGCCTCCTACGAGCAGTACTTC.

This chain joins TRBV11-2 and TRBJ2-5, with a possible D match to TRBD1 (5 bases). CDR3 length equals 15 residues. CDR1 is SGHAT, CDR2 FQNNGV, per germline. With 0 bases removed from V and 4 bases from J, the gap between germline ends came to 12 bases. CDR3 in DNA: TGTGCCAGCAGCTTAGACTGGCAGGGCGGAGAGACCCAGTACTTC. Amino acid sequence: CASSLDWQGGETQYF.

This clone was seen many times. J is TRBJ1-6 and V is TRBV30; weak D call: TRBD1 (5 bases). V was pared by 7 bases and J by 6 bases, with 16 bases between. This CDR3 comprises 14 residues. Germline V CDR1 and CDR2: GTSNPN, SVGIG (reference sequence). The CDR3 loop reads CAFHRRLGNSPLHF. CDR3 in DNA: TGTGCCTTCCACAGGCGTTTGGGTAATTCACCCCTCCACTTT.

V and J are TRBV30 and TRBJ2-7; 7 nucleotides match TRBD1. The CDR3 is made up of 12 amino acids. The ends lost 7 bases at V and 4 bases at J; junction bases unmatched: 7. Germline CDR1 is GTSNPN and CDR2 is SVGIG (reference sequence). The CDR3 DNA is TGTGCCTCCACGGGACAGAGGTACGAGCAGTACTTC. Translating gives CASTGQRYEQYF. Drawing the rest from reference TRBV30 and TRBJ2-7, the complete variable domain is SQTIHQWPATLVQPVGSPLSLECTVEGTSNPNLYWYRQAAGRGLQLLFYSVGIGQISSEVPQNLSASRPQDRQFILSSKKLLLSDSGFYLCASTGQRYEQYFGPGTRLTVT.

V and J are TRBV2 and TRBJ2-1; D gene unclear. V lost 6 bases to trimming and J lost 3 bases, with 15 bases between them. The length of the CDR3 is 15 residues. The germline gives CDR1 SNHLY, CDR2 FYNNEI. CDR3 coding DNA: TGTGCCAGCAGCGAGATGGGCGGCTACTACAATGAGCAGTTCTTC. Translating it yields CASSEMGGYYNEQFF.

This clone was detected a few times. The CDR3 DNA follows: TGTGCCAGCAGACCTAGCGGGGGGATACAAGAGACCCAGTACTTC. This translates into CASRPSGGIQETQYF. The chain links TRBV6-6 to TRBJ2-5, with 11 bases that match TRBD2. Germline CDR1 is MNHNY and CDR2 is SVGAGI (reference sequence). This CDR3 region has 15 residues. V was pared by 6 bases and J by 2 bases, with 5 bases of the junction left unmatched.

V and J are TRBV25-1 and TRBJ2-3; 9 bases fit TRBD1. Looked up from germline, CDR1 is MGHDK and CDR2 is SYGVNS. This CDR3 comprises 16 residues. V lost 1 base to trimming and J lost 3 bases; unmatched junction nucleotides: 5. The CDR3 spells CASSEFDRGRTDTQYF. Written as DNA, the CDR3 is TGTGCCAGCAGTGAATTTGACAGGGGGAGGACAGATACGCAGTATTTT.

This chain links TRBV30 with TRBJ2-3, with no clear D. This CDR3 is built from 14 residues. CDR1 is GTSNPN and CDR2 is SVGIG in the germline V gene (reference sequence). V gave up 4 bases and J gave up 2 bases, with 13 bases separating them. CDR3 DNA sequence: TGTGCCTGGAATAGATACCCTGACACAGATACGCAGTATTTT. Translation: CAWNRYPDTDTQYF. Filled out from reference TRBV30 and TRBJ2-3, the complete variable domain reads SQTIHQWPATLVQPVGSPLSLECTVEGTSNPNLYWYRQAAGRGLQLLFYSVGIGQISSEVPQNLSASRPQDRQFILSSKKLLLSDSGFYLCAWNRYPDTDTQYFGPGTRLTVL.

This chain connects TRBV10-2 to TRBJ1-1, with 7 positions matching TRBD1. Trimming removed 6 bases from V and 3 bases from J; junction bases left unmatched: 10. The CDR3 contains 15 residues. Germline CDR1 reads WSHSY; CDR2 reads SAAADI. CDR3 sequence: CASRVSGRGDTEAFF. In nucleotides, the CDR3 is TGCGCCAGCAGGGTCTCCGGCAGGGGGGACACTGAAGCTTTCTTT.

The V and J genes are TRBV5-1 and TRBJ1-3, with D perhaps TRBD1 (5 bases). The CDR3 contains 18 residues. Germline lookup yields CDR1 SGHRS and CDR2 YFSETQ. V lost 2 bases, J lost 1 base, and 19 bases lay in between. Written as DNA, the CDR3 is TGCGCCAGCAGCTTAGCTCCGGGACGGAGCCCATCTGGAAACACCATATATTTT. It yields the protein CASSLAPGRSPSGNTIYF.

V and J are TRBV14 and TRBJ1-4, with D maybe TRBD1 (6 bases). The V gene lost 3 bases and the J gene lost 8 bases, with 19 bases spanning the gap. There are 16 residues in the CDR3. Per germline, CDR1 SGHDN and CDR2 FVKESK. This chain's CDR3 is CASSQQGDRRREKLFF. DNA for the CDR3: TGTGCCAGCAGCCAGCAAGGAGACAGGCGGCGAGAAAAACTGTTTTTT.

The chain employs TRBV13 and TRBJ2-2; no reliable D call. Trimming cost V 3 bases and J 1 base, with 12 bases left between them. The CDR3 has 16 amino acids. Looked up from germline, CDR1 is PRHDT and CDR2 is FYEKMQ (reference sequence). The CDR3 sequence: CASSFGPGRNTGELFF. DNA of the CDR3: TGTGCCAGCAGCTTTGGTCCGGGCAGGAACACCGGGGAGCTGTTTTTT.

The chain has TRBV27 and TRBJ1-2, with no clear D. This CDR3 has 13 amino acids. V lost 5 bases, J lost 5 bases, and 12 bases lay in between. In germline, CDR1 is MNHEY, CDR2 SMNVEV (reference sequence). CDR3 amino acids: CASSLRREYGYTF. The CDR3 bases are TGTGCCAGCAGTCTACGACGGGAATATGGCTACACCTTC.

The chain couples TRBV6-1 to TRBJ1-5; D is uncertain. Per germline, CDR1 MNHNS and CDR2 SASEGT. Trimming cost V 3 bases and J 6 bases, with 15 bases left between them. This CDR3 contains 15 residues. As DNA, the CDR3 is TGTGCCAGCAGTGACAGGCGACTGGATAGTCAGCCCCAGCATTTT. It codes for CASSDRRLDSQPQHF.